This T cell receptor beta chain was captured by sequencing in a study of T cells in Graves' hyperthyroidism and ophthalmopathy. Overall study context: Peripheral blood was secured at the point of initial diagnosis, before any treatment.

Overall study findings and caveats: A model built on 13 V-J features separated ophthalmopathy from stable hyperthyroidism. Most thyroid clonotypes expanded above 0.001 were also detected in blood.

Uncontrolled infection, other autoimmune disease, pregnancy and lactation each barred patients from inclusion. In its sample, this clonotype was seen a few times. Its specificity is unknown. CDR1 and CDR2 (germline): MDHEN, SYDVKM. The CDR3 has 11 amino acids. V lost 4 bases to trimming and J lost 8 bases, with 6 bases between them. Authors of the study amplified TCR beta CDR3 regions from RNA transcripts. RT-PCR in the first round (using the HTBI primer set) targeted the TCR CDR3. TCRdb re-analysed the multiplex PCR reads in MiXCR, keeping a single row per CDR3 protein. The sample holds 660,000 or so distinct CDR3 sequences; roughly 20% are singletons and the top ten take 34%.

The clonotype comes from a young man with Graves' ophthalmopathy. Sequencing was performed on blood. The V call is TRBV28, the J call TRBJ1-5; D gene uncertain. DNA for the CDR3: TGTGCCAGCAGTTCAGAGGAGCCCCAGCATTTT. Amino acids: CASSSEEPQHF.